The source of this T cell receptor (beta chain) is a study of T cell changes during pregnancy in multiple sclerosis. Trimming removed 1 base from V and 8 bases from J, with 9 bases in between. The germline CDR1 and CDR2 sequences are SGHDT and YYEEEE. The length of the CDR3 is 12 residues. Profiling relied on immunoSEQ multiplex PCR, and the TCRdb table lists in-frame clones only, not all of them. The sample yields about 71,000 clones, more than 80% seen once. The chain uses TRBV5-6 and TRBJ1-1, with TRBD1 as a possible D gene (5 bases). This receptor was obtained from a female donor with multiple sclerosis, enrolled in a pregnancy study. Here the sequenced sample was peripheral blood, taken in the third trimester of pregnancy. CDR3 DNA sequence: TGTGCCAGCAGCTTGAACAGGTTGGAAGCTTTCTTT. This codes for CASSLNRLEAFF.